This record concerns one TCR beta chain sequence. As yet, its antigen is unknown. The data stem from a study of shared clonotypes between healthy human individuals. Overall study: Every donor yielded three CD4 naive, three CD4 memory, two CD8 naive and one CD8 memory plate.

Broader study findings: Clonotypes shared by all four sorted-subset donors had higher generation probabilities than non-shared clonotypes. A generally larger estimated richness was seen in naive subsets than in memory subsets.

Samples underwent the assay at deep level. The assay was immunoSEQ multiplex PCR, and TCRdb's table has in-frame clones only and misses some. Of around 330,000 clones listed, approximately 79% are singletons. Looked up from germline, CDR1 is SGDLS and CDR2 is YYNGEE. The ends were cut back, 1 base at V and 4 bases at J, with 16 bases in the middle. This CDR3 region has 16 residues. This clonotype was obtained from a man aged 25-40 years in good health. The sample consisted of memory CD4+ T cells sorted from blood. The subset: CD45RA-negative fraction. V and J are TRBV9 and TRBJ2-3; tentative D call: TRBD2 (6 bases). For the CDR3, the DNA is TGTGCCAGCAGCGTATTCGATAGCGGTGGGGCAGATACGCAGTATTTT. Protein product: CASSVFDSGGADTQYF.